This T cell receptor beta chain was captured in a study of T cell repertoires in cytomegalovirus infection. Study outcomes and limitations: Cumulative public TCR beta family frequency identified carriers of CMV plus the relevant HLA. HLA-C-restricted CMV-specific TCR beta clonotypes prevailed in the ex vivo response.

This clonotype was counted at least ten times. Its antigen is currently unknown. Germline V gene sequence: CDR1 SGHTA, CDR2 FQGNSA. Trimming left V 1 base short and J 5 bases short, with 17 bases between. The CDR3 is 16 amino acids. TCRdb used MiXCR to reprocess the reads, holding one entry per CDR3 protein. This table has around 740,000 distinct CDR3 sequences, 35% appearing once. Material for sequencing was PBMCs. This chain connects TRBV7-2 to TRBJ1-2, with a possible D match to TRBD1 (5 bases). The sequence came from a human donor in good health (CMV status not recorded). Some clones in this sample may be carry-over from other donors' samples. CDR3 amino acids: CASSLEGHLKGYGYTF. The CDR3 DNA reads as TGTGCCAGCAGCTTAGAAGGACATCTAAAGGGGTATGGCTACACCTTC.